One and the same sample provided the 20 T cell receptor beta chains below, sequenced in a study of PD-1 blockade in classical Hodgkin lymphoma. All trial patients relapsed after autologous stem cell transplantation. Sequencing was performed with immunoSEQ multiplex PCR; in TCRdb, only in-frame clones are kept and a portion is missing. The repertoire holds about 98,000 clones, with roughly 92% as singletons. Source: peripheral blood mononuclear cells (PBMCs), taken at baseline. The receptor source for this set is a human donor with classical Hodgkin lymphoma.

The V call is TRBV19, the J call TRBJ2-7, with 12 bases fitting TRBD2. The germline V gene has CDR1 LNHDA and CDR2 SQIVND (reference sequence). V dropped 5 bases and J dropped 2; count of bases not matched to a gene: 16. The CDR3 is 19 amino acids. The CDR3 protein is CASSPRFRLAGVHPYEQYF. DNA for the CDR3: TGTGCCAGTAGTCCGCGTTTTCGACTAGCGGGAGTCCACCCCTACGAGCAGTACTTC.

The V and J genes are TRBV2 and TRBJ1-5; TRBD1 might be the D (5 bases). Germline CDR1 is SNHLY and CDR2 is FYNNEI. V lost 5 bases to trimming and J lost 7 bases, with 12 bases between them. The CDR3 length is 13 residues. The CDR3 DNA follows: TGTGCCAGCAGTAACCAGGGAGGCCAGCCCCAGCATTTT. It encodes CASSNQGGQPQHF.

The rearrangement uses TRBV6-5 and TRBJ2-7; no reliable D call. Trimming cost V 0 bases and J 0 bases, with 9 bases left between them. The CDR3 totals 15 residues. Germline CDR1 is MNHEY and CDR2 is SVGAGI. In DNA, the CDR3 is TGTGCCAGCAGTTACTCGCGGCAGAGCTCCTACGAGCAGTACTTC. This gives the protein CASSYSRQSSYEQYF.

The chain links TRBV7-8 to TRBJ2-7; 8 positions agree with TRBD1. This CDR3 has 14 residues. Germline V CDR1 and CDR2: SGHVS, FQNEAQ. Germline trimming cut 6 bases from V and 4 bases from J; bases unmatched to any gene: 8. The CDR3 DNA follows: TGTGCCAGCAGTCTCGGACAGGGAATGTACGAGCAGTACTTC. Its translation is CASSLGQGMYEQYF.

This clone was seen only once. The V call is TRBV2, the J call TRBJ1-4; TRBD1 agrees at 7 bases. This CDR3 contains 15 residues. The trim removed 4 bases at V and 8 bases at J, leaving 10 bases unmatched. CDR1 is SNHLY, CDR2 FYNNEI, per germline. The CDR3 DNA reads as TGTGCCAGCAGTGTGATAGGGGGCGCGGAGGAAAAACTGTTTTTT. Its translation is CASSVIGGAEEKLFF.

Only one count was recorded for this clone. The genes are TRBV7-6 and TRBJ1-2, with D possibly TRBD1 on 6 matching bases. V lost 6 bases to trimming and J lost 4 bases, with 9 bases between them. This CDR3 comprises 12 residues. CDR1 is SGHVS, CDR2 FNYEAQ, per germline. The CDR3 sequence: CASSEQGYGYTF. The DNA for the CDR3 is TGTGCCAGCAGTGAACAGGGCTATGGCTACACCTTC.

The rearrangement links TRBV9 to TRBJ1-5; no clear D gene. The germline V gene has CDR1 SGDLS and CDR2 YYNGEE. CDR3 size: 13 residues. V was pared by 1 base and J by 2 bases, with 4 bases between. The CDR3 reads CASSVRGNQPQHF. The CDR3, as DNA: TGTGCCAGCAGCGTAAGGGGCAATCAGCCCCAGCATTTT.

The J gene is TRBJ1-2, the V gene TRBV28, with 7 bases lining up with TRBD1. CDR3 length: 15 amino acids. CDR1 is MDHEN and CDR2 is SYDVKM in the germline V gene. Trimming removed 5 bases from V and 4 bases from J; junction bases left unmatched: 10. The CDR3, as DNA: TGTGCCAGCAGTGGAAACCCGGGACAGACCTATGGCTACACCTTC. Translating it yields CASSGNPGQTYGYTF.

The chain employs TRBV19 and TRBJ1-5, with D perhaps matching TRBD1 (5 bases). Deletions cut 0 bases from V and 9 bases from J, with 18 bases between. The CDR3 contains 16 residues. CDR1 is LNHDA, CDR2 SQIVND, per germline (reference sequence). The CDR3 spells CASSIDLRTPGGPQHF. The CDR3 DNA reads as TGTGCCAGTAGTATAGACCTTCGGACACCTGGTGGGCCCCAGCATTTT.

CDR3: CATISGTLPAYEQYF. The CDR3 DNA is TGTGCCACCATATCCGGGACCCTCCCCGCCTACGAGCAGTACTTC. The chain couples TRBV6-5 to TRBJ2-5; D tentatively reads TRBD1 or TRBD2 (5 bases each). TRBJ2-7 explains the end of the DNA better; the J call may be wrong. Looked up from germline, CDR1 is MNHEY and CDR2 is SVGAGI. The CDR3 contains 15 residues.

The chain recombines TRBV11-3 with TRBJ2-5; tentatively, D is TRBD1 (6 bases). The CDR3 runs to 15 residues. V was clipped by 2 bases and J by 2 bases, with 12 bases between them. Germline V gene lookup returns CDR1 SGHNT and CDR2 YENEEA. This CDR3 is CASSLLTGPQETQYF. In DNA, the CDR3 is TGTGCCAGCAGCTTATTGACAGGCCCGCAAGAGACCCAGTACTTC.

This sequence joins TRBV11-1 and TRBJ1-2; no reliable D call. CDR1 is SGHAT, CDR2 FQDESV, per germline (reference sequence). Trimming removed 5 bases at V and 4 bases at J, with 14 bases between. The CDR3 is made up of 14 amino acids. This chain's CDR3 is CASSPAGKTYGYTF. Here the CDR3 DNA reads TGTGCCAGCAGCCCGGCTGGAAAGACCTATGGCTACACCTTC.

The V and J genes are TRBV6-1 and TRBJ2-5; 10 positions match TRBD2. V trimming: 5 bases; J trimming: 1 base; junction bases outside the gene matches: 4. This CDR3 spans 15 amino acids. Germline V gene lookup returns CDR1 MNHNS and CDR2 SASEGT. As DNA, the CDR3 is TGTGCCAGCAGTAGGTCTAGCGGGAGCCAAGAGACCCAGTACTTC. This encodes CASSRSSGSQETQYF.

This sequence joins TRBV7-2 and TRBJ2-3, with 8 bases aligning to TRBD2. Looked up from germline, CDR1 is SGHTA and CDR2 is FQGNSA. J gave up 3 bases and V 5 bases, and 7 bases lay outside the gene matches. There are 15 residues in the CDR3. The CDR3 reads CASSKQAGATDTQYF. In nucleotides, the CDR3 is TGTGCCAGCAGCAAACAAGCGGGAGCTACAGATACGCAGTATTTT.

The chain combines TRBV10-1 with TRBJ2-7, with 9 bases lining up with TRBD2. Trimming took 0 bases from V and 4 from J; bases not matched to a gene: 4. This CDR3 is 15 amino acids long. Germline V lookup: CDR1 WNHNN, CDR2 SYGVQD (reference sequence). In nucleotides, the CDR3 is TGCGCCAGCAGTGAGTCTAGCGGGAGTGGTTACGAGCAGTACTTC. This translates into CASSESSGSGYEQYF.

J is TRBJ2-3 and V is TRBV27; D gene ambiguous. Trimming removed 7 bases at V and 4 bases at J, with 12 bases between. Germline V gives CDR1 MNHEY, CDR2 SMNVEV (reference sequence). CDR3 size: 13 residues. This CDR3 reads CASNKQGSDTQYF. DNA for the CDR3: TGTGCCAGCAACAAACAAGGATCAGATACGCAGTATTTT.

The chain uses TRBV6-1 and TRBJ1-1, with D tentatively TRBD1 (5 bases). Looked up from germline, CDR1 is MNHNS and CDR2 is SASEGT. The length of the CDR3 is 14 residues. The V end was cut by 1 base, the J end by 9 bases, with 15 bases between. CDR3 sequence reads: CASSEESGPMKAFF. The CDR3 DNA is TGTGCCAGCAGTGAAGAGTCGGGACCAATGAAAGCTTTCTTT.

The genes are TRBV19 and TRBJ1-4; 7 bases are a match to TRBD1. Per the germline V gene, CDR1 is LNHDA and CDR2 is SQIVND (reference sequence). This CDR3 contains 13 residues. Trimming cost V 9 bases and J 7 bases; bases outside gene matches: 8. CDR3 bases: TGTGCCAGCGAAGACAGGGCGAGTGAAAAACTGTTTTTT. It encodes CASEDRASEKLFF.

This chain uses TRBV5-1 with TRBJ1-5; possible D gene TRBD1, 5 bases. Trimming shortened V by 5 bases and J by 3 bases, and 9 bases separated the two germline ends. Germline-derived CDR1 and CDR2 are SGHRS and YFSETQ. The CDR3 consists of 13 residues. In DNA, the CDR3 is TGCGCCAGCAGTGCGGGGGACAATCAGCCCCAGCATTTT. Translation: CASSAGDNQPQHF.

This clone was recorded once. V gene TRBV19 combines with J gene TRBJ2-5; D is possibly TRBD2 (5 bases). This CDR3 contains 16 residues. V shed 1 base and J shed 0 bases, with 12 bases lying between them. Germline CDR1 is LNHDA and CDR2 is SQIVND (reference sequence). CDR3 DNA sequence: TGTGCCAGTAGTATAGTTCCGACTACCAACCAAGAGACCCAGTACTTC. Its translation is CASSIVPTTNQETQYF.